This T cell receptor beta chain was recorded in a study of blood T cell repertoires in COVID-19. The repertoire was sequenced with immunoSEQ multiplex PCR; TCRdb's copy has only in-frame clones and lacks some. The sample holds a few hundred thousand clones, around three quarters seen once. V was shortened by 10 bases and J by 2 bases, with 15 bases between the two germline ends. Germline CDR1 MDHEN, CDR2 SYDVKM. The CDR3 extends over 13 amino acids. This clonotype originated in a woman older than 75 with acute or convalescent COVID-19. The chain combines TRBV28 with TRBJ2-7; D is possibly TRBD1 (5 bases). Sequencing was done on a sample of peripheral blood. The CDR3 protein is CATGRGGTYEQYF. The CDR3 bases are TGTGCCACAGGGCGCGGCGGAACCTACGAGCAGTACTTC.